One sample yielded the 20 T cell receptor beta chains listed below, sequenced in a study of graft-versus-host responses after intestinal transplantation (dated by TCRdb to the early 2020s). The library was prepared using the immunoSEQ multiplex PCR assay. This is the immuneACCESS table as TCRdb keeps it, with only in-frame sequences that have V and J called. A part of the clones is gone; compared with another copy, unresolved V genes explain less than half, and the rest is unexplained. The sample includes more than 95,000 clones, with roughly 90% observed a single time. The ten largest make up approximately 0.88% of the sample. For these receptors, no antigen is known. What this sample's time point label stands for: cells obtained before transplantation from donor or recipient. The starting material was unstimulated CD4+ T cells sorted from spleen or lymph node cells, obtained before intestinal transplant. These receptors were obtained from a human donor who received an intestinal transplant.

The sample holds one count of this clone. The V call is TRBV10-1, the J call TRBJ1-1; 7 bases agree with TRBD1. The CDR3 totals 14 residues. Trimming at V came to 10 bases and at J to 1 base, leaving 9 bases not matched to a gene. Germline CDR1 is WNHNN and CDR2 is SYGVQD (reference sequence). DNA of the CDR3: TGCGCCAACCCGACCGGGACAGCGAACACTGAAGCTTTCTTT. It specifies CANPTGTANTEAFF.

The chain combines TRBV5-4 with TRBJ2-7, with TRBD2 identical over 7 bases. V gave up 6 bases and J gave up 0 bases; unmatched junction bases: 9. The germline V gene encodes CDR1 SGHNT and CDR2 YYREEE (reference sequence). The CDR3 extends over 15 amino acids. CDR3 loop: CASKKAGLSSYEQYF. As DNA, the CDR3 is TGTGCCAGCAAAAAAGCGGGGTTAAGCTCCTACGAGCAGTACTTC.

This chain joins TRBV5-4 and TRBJ2-1; TRBD2 matches at 13 bases. V lost 4 bases to trimming and J lost 5 bases; unmatched junction nucleotides: 3. Germline CDR1 reads SGHNT; CDR2 reads YYREEE (reference sequence). CDR3 length: 15 amino acids. This CDR3 reads CASSQGLAGNNEQFF. CDR3 in DNA: TGTGCCAGCAGCCAGGGACTAGCGGGAAACAATGAGCAGTTCTTC.

This clone was seen only a few times. CDR3 loop: CASRTDYGYTF. The DNA of the CDR3 is TGTGCCAGCAGGACCGACTATGGCTACACCTTC. V gene TRBV6-5 combines with J gene TRBJ1-2, with D unclear. This CDR3 region has 11 residues. V gave up 6 bases and J gave up 3 bases, with 5 bases separating them. CDR1 and CDR2 (germline): MNHEY, SVGAGI.

The V and J genes are TRBV10-3 and TRBJ2-7, with unresolved D. The CDR3 is made up of 13 amino acids. Per the germline V gene, CDR1 is ENHRY and CDR2 is SYGVKD. V gave up 0 bases and J gave up 3 bases, with 6 bases separating them. CDR3 amino acids: CAISESELYEQYF. CDR3 DNA sequence: TGTGCCATCAGTGAGTCGGAACTCTACGAGCAGTACTTC.

The V gene is TRBV7-6, the J gene TRBJ2-2, with a possible D match to TRBD1 (6 bases). Germline CDR1 and CDR2: SGHVS and FNYEAQ. Trimming took 2 bases from V and 1 from J, leaving 8 bases between them. The CDR3 contains 15 residues. CDR3 amino acids: CASSLRGLNTGELFF. The CDR3 region has the DNA TGTGCCAGCAGCTTAAGGGGGTTGAACACCGGGGAGCTGTTTTTT.

The table lists this clone with a count of one. The V and J genes are TRBV10-2 and TRBJ1-6; D is ambiguous. This CDR3 is built from 18 residues. CDR1 is WSHSY and CDR2 is SAAADI in the germline V gene. The V and J ends lost 3 bases and 0 bases respectively, with 15 bases between them. The CDR3 DNA is TGCGCCAGCAGTGAAATTCCAGGCTTAGGCTCCTATAATTCACCCCTCCACTTT. Translated, it gives CASSEIPGLGSYNSPLHF.

This clone has just a few counts. The gene calls are TRBV6-5 and TRBJ2-5; D tentatively fits TRBD1 or TRBD2 (6 bases each). V was shortened by 0 bases and J by 3 bases, with 11 bases between the two germline ends. The V gene's germline CDR1 is MNHEY and CDR2 SVGAGI. The CDR3 consists of 15 residues. CDR3 protein: CASSYSGGHEETQYF. As DNA, the CDR3 is TGTGCCAGCAGTTACTCTGGGGGGCATGAAGAGACCCAGTACTTC.

CDR3 protein: CSAGGTGANVLTF. The CDR3 region has the DNA TGCAGCGCCGGGGGTACTGGGGCCAACGTCCTGACTTTC. This sequence joins TRBV29-1 and TRBJ2-6, with D possibly TRBD2 on 6 matching bases. Trimming cost V 7 bases and J 2 bases, with 9 bases left between them. Germline V gene sequence: CDR1 SQVTM, CDR2 ANQGSEA. This CDR3 contains 13 residues.

The rearrangement joins TRBV28 to TRBJ1-2, with D perhaps TRBD1 (6 bases). The CDR3 runs 15 residues. Germline values: CDR1 MDHEN, CDR2 SYDVKM. The V and J ends lost 2 bases and 8 bases respectively, with 18 bases between them. The CDR3 region has the DNA TGTGCCAGCAGTTTAGACGCCAGGGGACTCGGCGGCTACACCTTC. This codes for CASSLDARGLGGYTF.

The chain recombines TRBV28 with TRBJ2-3; maybe TRBD2 (5 bases). The CDR3 length is 15 residues. Trimming cost V 6 bases and J 3 bases, with 16 bases left between them. Germline V CDR1 and CDR2: MDHEN, SYDVKM. CDR3 nucleotide sequence: TGTGCCAGCAGCGAATTTGTAGCGAGTACAGATACGCAGTATTTT. Translation gives CASSEFVASTDTQYF.

The chain joins TRBV30 to TRBJ2-3; 10 nucleotides match TRBD2. J gave up 5 bases and V 5 bases, and 7 bases lay outside the gene matches. This CDR3 region has 14 residues. Germline-derived CDR1 and CDR2 are GTSNPN and SVGIG (reference sequence). CDR3 bases: TGTGCCTGGGGGCTAGCGGGAGTCGGAGATACGCAGTATTTT. Protein product: CAWGLAGVGDTQYF.

The chain employs TRBV19 and TRBJ2-2; D call uncertain. The CDR3 is made up of 14 amino acids. Looked up from germline, CDR1 is LNHDA and CDR2 is SQIVND (reference sequence). V was cut by 7 bases and J by 2 bases, with 11 bases left in between. The CDR3 sequence: CASKISSNTGELFF. As DNA, the CDR3 is TGTGCCAGTAAAATTTCCTCAAACACCGGGGAGCTGTTTTTT.

V and J are TRBV4-1 and TRBJ1-6; unclear D gene. The germline gives CDR1 MGHRA, CDR2 YSYEKL. The V end was cut by 4 bases, the J end by 0 bases, with 13 bases between. CDR3 length: 17 amino acids. For the CDR3, the DNA is TGCGCCAGCAGCCCCCCTACCCGGAGCTCCTATAATTCACCCCTCCACTTT. Translating gives CASSPPTRSSYNSPLHF.

With regard to this clone: One end of the junction does not line up with germline, which may come from a read error. The gene calls are TRBV7-3 and TRBJ1-6; no reliable D call. This CDR3 contains 12 residues. Germline CDR1 is SGHTA and CDR2 is FQGTGA. As DNA, the CDR3 is TGTGCCAGCAGCTTAGATAACTCACCCCTCCACTTT. Translating gives CASSLDNSPLHF.

The rearrangement uses TRBV2 and TRBJ2-1; no definite D call. The CDR3 covers 11 residues. The V end was cut by 6 bases, the J end by 4 bases, with 4 bases between. CDR1 is SNHLY and CDR2 is FYNNEI in the germline V gene. CDR3 in DNA: TGTGCCAGCAGAGATTACAATGAGCAGTTCTTC. Translated: CASRDYNEQFF.

V usage is TRBV4-2 and J usage is TRBJ2-7; 11 bases are a match to TRBD2. J gave up 5 bases and V 8 bases, and 11 bases lay outside the gene matches. The CDR3 sequence is 15 residues long. Germline CDR1 reads LGHNA; CDR2 reads YNFKEQ. The CDR3 loop is CASGDSLAGVDEQYF. The DNA of the CDR3 is TGTGCCAGCGGGGACTCACTAGCGGGAGTCGACGAGCAGTACTTC.

This sequence joins TRBV18 and TRBJ2-1; 7 positions match TRBD1. The CDR3 loop spans 13 amino acids. The ends lost 8 bases at V and 5 bases at J; junction bases unmatched: 6. CDR1 and CDR2 from the germline V gene are KGHSH and LQKENI. This CDR3 reads CASQGDRNNEQFF. The CDR3 nucleotides read TGTGCCAGCCAAGGGGACAGAAACAATGAGCAGTTCTTC.

This chain's CDR3 is CASSPDASGANVLTF. CDR3 nucleotide sequence: TGTGCCAGCAGTCCCGATGCCTCTGGGGCCAACGTCCTGACTTTC. This chain uses TRBV2 with TRBJ2-6; D gene ambiguous. Trimming removed 5 bases from V and 0 bases from J, with 8 bases in between. CDR3 length equals 15 residues. Germline assignment: CDR1 SNHLY and CDR2 FYNNEI.

The genes are TRBV18 and TRBJ2-3; 7 positions match TRBD2. J lost 6 bases, V lost 6 bases, and 6 bases had no gene match. The CDR3 totals 13 residues. Germline V lookup: CDR1 KGHSH, CDR2 LQKENI. The CDR3 sequence is CASSPSREDTQYF. Written as DNA, the CDR3 is TGTGCCAGCTCCCCCTCGCGGGAGGATACGCAGTATTTT.